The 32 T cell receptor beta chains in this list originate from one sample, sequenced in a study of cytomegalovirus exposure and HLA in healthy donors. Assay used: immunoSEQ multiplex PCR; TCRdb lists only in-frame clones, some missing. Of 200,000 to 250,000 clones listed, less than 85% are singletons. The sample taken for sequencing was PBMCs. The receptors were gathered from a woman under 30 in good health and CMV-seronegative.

The chain's CDR3 is CSVRLPASYEQYF. DNA for the CDR3: TGCAGCGTTCGATTACCGGCGAGCTACGAGCAGTACTTC. The J gene is TRBJ2-7, the V gene TRBV29-1; D is undetermined. The V and J ends lost 5 bases and 3 bases respectively, with 14 bases between them. In germline, CDR1 is SQVTM, CDR2 ANQGSEA. This CDR3 is 13 amino acids long.

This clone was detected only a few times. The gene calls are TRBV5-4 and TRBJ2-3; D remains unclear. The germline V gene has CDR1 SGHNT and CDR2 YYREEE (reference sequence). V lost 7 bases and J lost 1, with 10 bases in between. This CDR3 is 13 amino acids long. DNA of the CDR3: TGTGCCAGCTGGGAAAAGGGCACAGATACGCAGTATTTT. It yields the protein CASWEKGTDTQYF.

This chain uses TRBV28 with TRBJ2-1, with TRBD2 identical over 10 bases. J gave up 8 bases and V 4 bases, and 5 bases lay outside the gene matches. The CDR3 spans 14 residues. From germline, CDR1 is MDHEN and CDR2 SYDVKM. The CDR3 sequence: CASSSSGSSDEQFF. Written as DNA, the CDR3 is TGTGCCAGCAGTTCTAGCGGGAGTTCCGATGAGCAGTTCTTC.

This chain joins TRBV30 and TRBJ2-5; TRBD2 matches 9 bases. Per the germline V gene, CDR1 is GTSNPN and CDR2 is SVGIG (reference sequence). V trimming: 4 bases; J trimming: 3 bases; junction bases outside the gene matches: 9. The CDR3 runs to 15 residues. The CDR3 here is CAWNPVTSGEETQYF. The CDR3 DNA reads TGTGCCTGGAACCCTGTGACTAGCGGTGAAGAGACCCAGTACTTC.

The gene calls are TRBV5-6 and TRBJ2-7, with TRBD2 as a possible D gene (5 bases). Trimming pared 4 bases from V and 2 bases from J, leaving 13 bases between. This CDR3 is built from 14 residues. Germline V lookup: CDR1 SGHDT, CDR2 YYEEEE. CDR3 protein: CASSTSGLPYEQYF. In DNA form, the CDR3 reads TGTGCCAGCAGCACTAGTGGGTTGCCCTACGAGCAGTACTTC.

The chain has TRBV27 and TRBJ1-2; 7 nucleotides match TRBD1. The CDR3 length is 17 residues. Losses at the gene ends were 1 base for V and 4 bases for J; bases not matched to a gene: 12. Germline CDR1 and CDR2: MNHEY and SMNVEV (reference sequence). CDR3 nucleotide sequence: TGTGCCAGCAGTTTATTGTTAGGGGGGACAGCATTCTATGGCTACACCTTC. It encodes CASSLLLGGTAFYGYTF.

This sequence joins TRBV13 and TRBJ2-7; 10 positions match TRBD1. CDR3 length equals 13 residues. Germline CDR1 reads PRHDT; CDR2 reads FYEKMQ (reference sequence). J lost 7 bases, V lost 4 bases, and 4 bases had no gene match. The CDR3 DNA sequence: TGTGCCAGCAGCTCCGGGACAGGGGATGAGCAGTACTTC. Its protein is CASSSGTGDEQYF.

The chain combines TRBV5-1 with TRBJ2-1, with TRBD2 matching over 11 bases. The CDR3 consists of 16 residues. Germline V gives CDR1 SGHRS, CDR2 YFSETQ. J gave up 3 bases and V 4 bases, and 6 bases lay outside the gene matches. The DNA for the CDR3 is TGCGCCAGCAGCAAAACTAGCGGGGGCCTCTACAATGAGCAGTTCTTC. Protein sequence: CASSKTSGGLYNEQFF.

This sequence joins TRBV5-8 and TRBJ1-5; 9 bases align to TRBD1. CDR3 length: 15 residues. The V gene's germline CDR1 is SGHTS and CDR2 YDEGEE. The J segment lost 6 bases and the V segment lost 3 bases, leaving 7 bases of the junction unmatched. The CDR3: CASSSRGQGGQPQHF. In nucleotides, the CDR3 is TGTGCCAGCAGCTCAAGGGGACAGGGAGGTCAGCCCCAGCATTTT.

CDR3 sequence (DNA): TGTGCCAGCAGTGTCTGGACTAGCGGGGCGGATACGCAGTATTTT. It translates to CASSVWTSGADTQYF. V and J are TRBV2 and TRBJ2-3; TRBD2 aligns across 12 bases. The germline CDR1 and CDR2 sequences are SNHLY and FYNNEI. The J segment lost 6 bases and the V segment lost 4 bases, leaving 5 bases of the junction unmatched. The CDR3 length is 15 residues.

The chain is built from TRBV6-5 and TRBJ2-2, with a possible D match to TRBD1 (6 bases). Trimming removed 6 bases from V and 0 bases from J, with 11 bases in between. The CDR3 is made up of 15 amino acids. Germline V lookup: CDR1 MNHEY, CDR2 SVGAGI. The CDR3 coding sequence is TGTGCCAGCAGCGACAGGCGATCGAACACCGGGGAGCTGTTTTTT. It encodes CASSDRRSNTGELFF.

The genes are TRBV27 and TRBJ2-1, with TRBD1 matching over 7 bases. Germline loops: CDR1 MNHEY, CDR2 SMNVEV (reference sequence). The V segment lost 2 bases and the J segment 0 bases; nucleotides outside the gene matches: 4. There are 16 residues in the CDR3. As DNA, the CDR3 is TGTGCCAGCAGTTTAGTTCGGGACAGCTCCTACAATGAGCAGTTCTTC. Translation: CASSLVRDSSYNEQFF.

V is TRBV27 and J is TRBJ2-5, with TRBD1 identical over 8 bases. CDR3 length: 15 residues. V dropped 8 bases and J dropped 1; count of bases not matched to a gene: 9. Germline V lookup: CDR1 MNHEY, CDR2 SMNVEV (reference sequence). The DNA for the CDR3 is TGTGCCAGCCAGACAATAGACAGGGGCCAAGAGACCCAGTACTTC. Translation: CASQTIDRGQETQYF.

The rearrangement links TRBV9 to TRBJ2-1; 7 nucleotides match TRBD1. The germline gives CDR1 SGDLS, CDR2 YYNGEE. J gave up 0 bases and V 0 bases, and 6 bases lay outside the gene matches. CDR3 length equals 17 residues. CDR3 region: CASSVEKGALSYNEQFF. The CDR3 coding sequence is TGTGCCAGCAGCGTAGAGAAGGGGGCCCTCTCCTACAATGAGCAGTTCTTC. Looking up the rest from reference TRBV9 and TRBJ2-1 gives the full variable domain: DSGVTQTPKHLITATGQRVTLRCSPRSGDLSVYWYQQSLDQGLQFLIQYYNGEERAKGNILERFSAQQFPDLHSELNLSSLELGDSALYFCASSVEKGALSYNEQFFGPGTRLTVL.

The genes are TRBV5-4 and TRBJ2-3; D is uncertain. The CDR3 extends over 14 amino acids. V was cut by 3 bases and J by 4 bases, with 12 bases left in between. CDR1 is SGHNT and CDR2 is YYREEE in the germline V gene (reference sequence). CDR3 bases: TGTGCCAGCAGCTCTAGGGTGGGCCCAGATACGCAGTATTTT. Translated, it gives CASSSRVGPDTQYF.

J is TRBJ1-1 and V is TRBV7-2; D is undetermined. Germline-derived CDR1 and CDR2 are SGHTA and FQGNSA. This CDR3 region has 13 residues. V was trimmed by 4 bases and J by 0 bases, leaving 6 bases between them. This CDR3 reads CASSSEMNTEAFF. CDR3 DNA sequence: TGTGCCAGCAGCTCCGAGATGAACACTGAAGCTTTCTTT.

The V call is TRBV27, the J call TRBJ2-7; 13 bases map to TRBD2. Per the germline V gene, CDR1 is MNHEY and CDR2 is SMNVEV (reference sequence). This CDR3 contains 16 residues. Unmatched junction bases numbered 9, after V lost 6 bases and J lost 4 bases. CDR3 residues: CASSPGTSGNVYEQYF. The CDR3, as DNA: TGTGCCAGCAGCCCAGGGACTAGCGGGAACGTTTACGAGCAGTACTTC.

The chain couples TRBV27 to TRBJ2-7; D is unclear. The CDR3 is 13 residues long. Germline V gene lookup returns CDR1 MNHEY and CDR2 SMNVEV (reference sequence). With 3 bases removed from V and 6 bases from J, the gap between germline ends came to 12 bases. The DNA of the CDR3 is TGTGCCAGCAGTTTCAGGCCTACCAGCGAGCAGTACTTC. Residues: CASSFRPTSEQYF.

CDR3 in amino acids: CASSYSSGQGFYGYTF. The CDR3 DNA reads as TGTGCCAGCAGTTACTCTTCGGGGCAGGGCTTCTATGGCTACACCTTC. The gene calls are TRBV6-6 and TRBJ1-2; D possibly corresponds to TRBD1 (5 bases). Trimming pared 0 bases from V and 4 bases from J, leaving 15 bases between. This CDR3 has 16 residues. Germline assignment: CDR1 MNHNY and CDR2 SVGAGI (reference sequence).

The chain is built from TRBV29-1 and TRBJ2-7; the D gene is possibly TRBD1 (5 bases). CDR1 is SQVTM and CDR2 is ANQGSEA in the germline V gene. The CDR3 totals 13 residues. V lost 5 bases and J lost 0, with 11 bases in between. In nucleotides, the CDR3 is TGCAGCGTTAAGACAGTCAGCTCCTACGAGCAGTACTTC. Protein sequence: CSVKTVSSYEQYF.

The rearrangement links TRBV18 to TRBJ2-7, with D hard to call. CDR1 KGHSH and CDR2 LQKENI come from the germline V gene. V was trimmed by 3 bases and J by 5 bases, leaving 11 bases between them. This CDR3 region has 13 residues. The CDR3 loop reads CASSPFLKDEQYF. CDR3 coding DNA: TGTGCCAGCTCACCGTTTCTTAAGGACGAGCAGTACTTC.

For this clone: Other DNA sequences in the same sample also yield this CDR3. CDR3 DNA sequence: TGTGCCAGCAGTTACGGTCCTGACAGCAACTATGGCTACACCTTC. Translating gives CASSYGPDSNYGYTF. The gene calls are TRBV6-5 and TRBJ1-2; D is possibly TRBD1 (5 bases). This CDR3 spans 15 amino acids. V gave up 2 bases and J gave up 2 bases, with 12 bases separating them. Germline assignment: CDR1 MNHEY and CDR2 SVGAGI.

Here the CDR3 reads CASSELDRDFHEQFF. CDR3 sequence (DNA): TGTGCCAGCAGTGAACTAGACCGGGACTTTCATGAGCAGTTCTTC. This rearrangement joins TRBV2 to TRBJ2-1; D may be TRBD2 (6 bases). Germline V gene data show CDR1 as SNHLY and CDR2 as FYNNEI. The CDR3 sequence is 15 residues long. The ends were cut back, 2 bases at V and 8 bases at J, with 16 bases in the middle.

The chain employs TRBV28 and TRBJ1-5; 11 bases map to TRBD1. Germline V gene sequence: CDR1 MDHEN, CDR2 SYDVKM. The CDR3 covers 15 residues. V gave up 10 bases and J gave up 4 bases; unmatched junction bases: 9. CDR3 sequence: CAISQDRGPNQPQHF. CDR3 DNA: TGTGCCATTTCCCAGGACAGGGGGCCGAATCAGCCCCAGCATTTT.

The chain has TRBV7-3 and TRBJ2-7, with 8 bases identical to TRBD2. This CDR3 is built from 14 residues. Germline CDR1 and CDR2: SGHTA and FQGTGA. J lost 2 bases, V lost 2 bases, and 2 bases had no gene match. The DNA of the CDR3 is TGTGCCAGCAGCTTAGCCGGGGGGGCCTACGAGCAGTACTTC. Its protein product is CASSLAGGAYEQYF.

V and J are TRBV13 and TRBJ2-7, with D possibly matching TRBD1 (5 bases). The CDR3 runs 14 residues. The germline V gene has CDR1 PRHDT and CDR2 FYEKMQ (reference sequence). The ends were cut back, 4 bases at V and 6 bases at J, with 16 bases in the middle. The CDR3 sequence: CASSSPEDSREQYF. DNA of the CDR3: TGTGCCAGCAGCTCGCCAGAAGACAGCCGCGAGCAGTACTTC.

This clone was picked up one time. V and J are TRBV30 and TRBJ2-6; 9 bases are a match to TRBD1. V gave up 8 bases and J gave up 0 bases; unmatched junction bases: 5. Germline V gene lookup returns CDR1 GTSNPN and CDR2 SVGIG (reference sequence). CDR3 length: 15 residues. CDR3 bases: TGTGCCCAAGACAGGGGGGGCTCTGGGGCCAACGTCCTGACTTTC. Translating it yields CAQDRGGSGANVLTF.

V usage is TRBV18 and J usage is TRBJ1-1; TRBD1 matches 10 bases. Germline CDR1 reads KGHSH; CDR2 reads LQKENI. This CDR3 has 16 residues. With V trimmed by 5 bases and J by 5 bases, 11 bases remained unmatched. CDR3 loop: CASSTGTGASGTEAFF. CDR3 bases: TGTGCCAGCTCAACCGGGACAGGGGCATCAGGAACTGAAGCTTTCTTT.

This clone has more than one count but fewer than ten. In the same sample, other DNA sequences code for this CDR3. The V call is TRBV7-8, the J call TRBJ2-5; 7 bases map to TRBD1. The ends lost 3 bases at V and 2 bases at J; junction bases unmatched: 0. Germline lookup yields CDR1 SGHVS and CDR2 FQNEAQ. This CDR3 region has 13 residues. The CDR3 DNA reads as TGTGCCAGCAGCTTGGGACAGCAAGAGACCCAGTACTTC. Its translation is CASSLGQQETQYF.

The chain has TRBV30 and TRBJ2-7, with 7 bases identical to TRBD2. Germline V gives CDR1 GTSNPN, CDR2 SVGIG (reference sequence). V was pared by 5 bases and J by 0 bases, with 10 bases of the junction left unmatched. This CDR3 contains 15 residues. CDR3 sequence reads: CAWAPESGVSYEQYF. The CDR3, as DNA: TGTGCCTGGGCGCCGGAGAGCGGGGTCTCCTACGAGCAGTACTTC.

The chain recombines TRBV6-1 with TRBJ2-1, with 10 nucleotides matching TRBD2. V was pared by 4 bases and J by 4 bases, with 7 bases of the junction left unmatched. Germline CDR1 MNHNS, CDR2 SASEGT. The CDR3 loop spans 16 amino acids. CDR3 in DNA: TGTGCCAGCAGTGGCTCACTAGCGGGACAATACAATGAGCAGTTCTTC. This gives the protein CASSGSLAGQYNEQFF.

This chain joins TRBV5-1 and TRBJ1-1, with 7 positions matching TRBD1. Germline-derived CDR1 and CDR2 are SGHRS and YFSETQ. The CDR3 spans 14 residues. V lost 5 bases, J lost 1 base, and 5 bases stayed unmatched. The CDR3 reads CASRRQGGNTEAFF. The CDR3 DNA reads TGCGCCAGCAGGAGACAGGGCGGGAACACTGAAGCTTTCTTT.